This T cell receptor beta chain derives from a study of CD8 T cells in Susac syndrome. Controls were age- and sex-matched healthy donors. With random hexamers, reverse transcription was performed on about 0.45 to 1 ug of RNA. TCRdb reprocessed the immunoSEQ multiplex PCR reads via MiXCR and lists one record per CDR3 protein. The repertoire has under 150,000 distinct CDR3 sequences, 85% to 95% of them found once; the top ten carry approximately 0.25%. The CDR3 covers 15 residues. Germline trimming cut 6 bases from V and 1 base from J; bases unmatched to any gene: 9. Germline lookup yields CDR1 DFQATT and CDR2 SNEGSKA (reference sequence).

The chain carries TRBV20-1 and TRBJ1-5, with 7 bases identical to TRBD1. This TCR came from a human donor in good health. The sequencing sample was made of CD8+ T cells from PBMCs. CDR3 sequence: CSAPDRDRSNQPQHF. In DNA, the CDR3 is TGCAGTGCCCCAGACCGGGACAGAAGCAATCAGCCCCAGCATTTT.